The entry below gives a single T cell receptor (beta chain) sequence along with its context. The antigen is not known. The sample holds other DNA sequences that translate to the same CDR3. This specimen comes from a study of vaccination effects on CD4 cells after COVID-19. The study's findings and limits: No early post-infection timepoints were available in the study, which also included few convalescent patients. Cross-reactivity toward common cold coronaviruses was confined to only 1 of 255 vaccine-induced clones in healthy vaccinees.

TCRdb keeps only in-frame clones here, not all; method: immunoSEQ multiplex PCR. The sample lists about 54,000 clones; 75% to 90% were seen once. CDR1 and CDR2 (germline): KGHSH, LQKENI. V was clipped by 2 bases and J by 0 bases, with 8 bases between them. The CDR3 has 15 amino acids. ViraFEST assay sequencing came after antigen-specific CD4+ T cells were expanded with viral peptide pools. CD4+ T cell isolation took place after nine to eleven days of culture. Vaccinated participants had no history of SARS-CoV-2 infection and tested negative for nucleocapsid antibodies. This TCR was sampled from a human donor who received a COVID-19 vaccine. The V and J genes are TRBV18 and TRBJ2-1; TRBD1 is a possible D gene (6 bases). Material: CD4+ T cells from PBMCs cultured with HCoV-229E spike peptides, obtained before COVID-19 vaccination. The CDR3 sequence is CASSPGGFSYNEQFF. The CDR3 DNA reads as TGTGCCAGCTCACCAGGGGGCTTCTCCTACAATGAGCAGTTCTTC.